Each of the 9 T cell receptor beta chains below was sequenced from the same sample in a study of blood T cell repertoires in COVID-19. Profiled with immunoSEQ multiplex PCR; TCRdb holds only in-frame clones, not every one. This sample has hundreds of thousands of clones, with 80% to 90% found just once. The material sequenced was PBMCs or T cells enriched from blood (not recorded which). These receptors came from a man younger than 30 who had recovered from COVID-19.

The chain is built from TRBV5-1 and TRBJ2-7; D is possibly TRBD1 (7 bases). V was cut by 1 base and J by 4 bases, with 12 bases left in between. CDR3 length: 14 residues. Germline V CDR1 and CDR2: SGHRS, YFSETQ. The CDR3 coding sequence is TGCGCCAGCAGCTTGCGGCAGGGGGGTTACGAGCAGTACTTC. The encoded protein is CASSLRQGGYEQYF.

The rearrangement uses TRBV10-3 and TRBJ2-1, with 10 bases that match TRBD2. In germline, CDR1 is ENHRY, CDR2 SYGVKD. The J segment lost 7 bases and the V segment lost 8 bases, leaving 8 bases of the junction unmatched. CDR3 length equals 14 residues. Here the CDR3 reads CAIGEREGRNEQFF. DNA of the CDR3: TGTGCCATCGGGGAGCGGGAGGGCAGGAATGAGCAGTTCTTC.

This chain joins TRBV19 and TRBJ1-1; 9 bases map to TRBD1. The CDR3 runs 14 residues. CDR1 is LNHDA, CDR2 SQIVND, per germline (reference sequence). Trimming at V came to 7 bases and at J to 11 bases, leaving 14 bases not matched to a gene. The CDR3 is CASIGPRQGETAFF. In DNA, the CDR3 is TGTGCCAGTATAGGCCCCAGACAGGGGGAAACGGCTTTCTTT.

This clone was observed a handful of times. CDR3 nucleotides: TGTGCCAGCAGCCCGCCGACAGGCTCCAACTATGGCTACACCTTC. It translates to CASSPPTGSNYGYTF. The V call is TRBV11-2, the J call TRBJ1-2; weak D call: TRBD1 (6 bases). Trimming left V 5 bases short and J 2 bases short, with 15 bases between. Germline CDR1 reads SGHAT; CDR2 reads FQNNGV. The CDR3 spans 15 residues.

V usage is TRBV11-2 and J usage is TRBJ2-1; no clear D. The CDR3 covers 13 residues. Germline lookup yields CDR1 SGHAT and CDR2 FQNNGV. The V end was cut by 1 base, the J end by 10 bases, with 11 bases between. The DNA of the CDR3 is TGTGCCAGCAGCTTAGCGGCCCGAGCGGAGCAGTTCTTC. Translating it yields CASSLAARAEQFF.

The CDR3 DNA follows: TGTGCCAGCTCCACAGGGGGCCCAAGAGGCTACACCTTC. Protein sequence: CASSTGGPRGYTF. The chain is built from TRBV25-1 and TRBJ1-2; 9 positions match TRBD1. J lost 8 bases, V lost 8 bases, and 9 bases had no gene match. Germline V gene data show CDR1 as MGHDK and CDR2 as SYGVNS. CDR3 length: 13 amino acids.

This chain joins TRBV9 and TRBJ2-3; no reliable D call. The CDR3 sequence is 13 residues long. V lost 4 bases to trimming and J lost 3 bases, with 9 bases between them. Germline-derived CDR1 and CDR2 are SGDLS and YYNGEE. Here the CDR3 DNA reads TGTGCCAGCAGCCCCTCCGTGACAGATACGCAGTATTTT. Translated, it gives CASSPSVTDTQYF.

The rearrangement links TRBV5-6 to TRBJ2-7; 9 positions match TRBD2. The trim removed 0 bases at V and 4 bases at J, leaving 5 bases unmatched. Germline CDR1 SGHDT, CDR2 YYEEEE. This CDR3 contains 15 residues. CDR3 bases: TGTGCCAGCAGCTTGGCCCTAGCGGGGTTTTACGAGCAGTACTTC. Encoded protein: CASSLALAGFYEQYF.

The gene calls are TRBV24-1 and TRBJ1-6; the D is unclear. Germline V gene lookup returns CDR1 KGHDR and CDR2 SFDVKD. Trimming stripped 5 bases from V and 7 bases from J, with 8 bases between. The CDR3 has 13 amino acids. Here the CDR3 reads CATSAGLNSPLHF. The CDR3, as DNA: TGTGCCACCAGTGCTGGCCTCAATTCACCCCTCCACTTT.